This is a list of T cell receptor beta chains from one sample in a study of shared clonotypes between healthy human individuals. Produced via immunoSEQ multiplex PCR; TCRdb's table is partial and in-frame only. The top ten hold roughly 0.4% of the sample, which has some 1.5 million clones, 95% to 99% seen once. The sequencing input was naive CD4+ T cells sorted from blood. The receptors come from a young man in good health. Both conserved end residues are part of each CDR3. The D gene is left open where the match is weak. Where a row states a size, it is once, few, many or the class of an expanded clone; other rows omit it.

. | . | TRBJ2-7 | TRBV21-1 | CASSIPGTSLSLSSYEQYF | TGTGCCAGCAGCATCCCCGGGACTAGCCTTTCCCTTTCTTCCTACGAGCAGTACTTC
TRBD1 | . | TRBJ1-2 | TRBV6-1 | CASSEAFGQGDYGYTF | TGTGCCAGCAGTGAAGCGTTCGGGCAGGGGGACTATGGCTACACCTTC
. | . | TRBJ2-1 | TRBV7-9 | CASSEYGEQFF | TGTGCCAGCAGCGAATATGGTGAGCAGTTCTTC
. | once | TRBJ2-7 | TRBV5-1 | CASSLDAGSYEQYF | TGCGCCAGCAGCTTGGATGCGGGCTCCTACGAGCAGTACTTC
TRBD2 | . | TRBJ2-5 | TRBV5-4 | CASNPSGRGQETQYF | TGTGCCAGCAACCCTAGCGGGAGAGGGCAAGAGACCCAGTACTTC
TRBD1 | . | TRBJ2-7 | TRBV19 | CASSWTGPYEQYF | TGTGCCAGTAGTTGGACAGGACCCTACGAGCAGTACTTC
TRBD2 | . | TRBJ2-7 | TRBV11-2 | CASSKGTSGNVYEQYF | TGTGCCAGCAGCAAAGGGACTAGCGGGAATGTATACGAGCAGTACTTC
TRBD1 | . | TRBJ1-5 | TRBV7-2 | CASSITGDQPQHF | TGTGCCAGCAGCATCACAGGGGATCAGCCCCAGCATTTT
. | once | TRBJ1-5 | TRBV19 | CASSAHQGFQPQHF | TGTGCCAGTAGTGCCCACCAGGGGTTTCAGCCCCAGCATTTT
. | . | TRBJ2-1 | TRBV11-2 | CASSSNEGYNEQFF | TGTGCCAGCAGCTCAAATGAGGGTTACAATGAGCAGTTCTTC
TRBD2 | . | TRBJ2-2 | TRBV27 | CASSHYPGTTDTGELFF | TGTGCCAGCAGTCATTACCCCGGGACTACTGACACCGGGGAGCTGTTTTTT
TRBD1 | . | TRBJ2-2 | TRBV5-4 | CASSRGQGGTGELFF | TGTGCCAGCAGCCGGGGACAGGGTGGCACCGGGGAGCTGTTTTTT
. | . | TRBJ2-2 | TRBV10-2 | CASSAGYTGELFF | TGCGCCAGCAGTGCAGGGTACACCGGGGAGCTGTTTTTT
. | . | TRBJ2-7 | TRBV10-1 | CASSARLGAGEQYF | TGCGCCAGCAGTGCGAGACTAGGGGCTGGCGAGCAGTACTTC
TRBD1 | . | TRBJ2-2 | TRBV27 | CASSRDRGHDRTGELFF | TGTGCCAGCAGCCGTGACAGGGGGCACGATCGGACCGGGGAGCTGTTTTTT